The TCR beta chain described here comes from a study of T cell repertoires in cytomegalovirus infection. Study-level information: Public TCR beta signatures marked donors with CMV infection and the matching HLA. Notes on the study in general: Of the TCR beta families, the public ones yielded a cumulative frequency that identified carriers of CMV plus the relevant HLA. Ex vivo responses were dominated by HLA-C-restricted CMV-specific TCR beta clonotypes.

About this clonotype itself: Its antigen is undetermined. A read error may be the cause here, since a much bigger clone is one base away.

Trimming at V came to 8 bases and at J to 2 bases, leaving 12 bases not matched to a gene. Germline-derived CDR1 and CDR2 are SGHTA and FQGNSA. This CDR3 is built from 16 residues. TCRdb re-called the reads with MiXCR, one entry per CDR3 protein. This table has 200,000 or so distinct CDR3 sequences, 28% appearing once. Material for sequencing was PBMCs. The chain has TRBV7-2 and TRBJ2-7; 10 nucleotides align to TRBD1. This clonotype was obtained from a human donor in good health (CMV status not recorded). Some clones in this sample may be carry-over from other donors' samples. The CDR3 here is CASGDYAGQGTYEQYF. The DNA of the CDR3 is TGTGCCAGCGGCGATTACGCGGGACAGGGGACCTACGAGCAGTACTTC. Looking up the rest from reference TRBV7-2 and TRBJ2-7 gives the full variable domain: GAGVSQSPSNKVTEKGKDVELRCDPISGHTALYWYRQSLGQGLEFLIYFQGNSAPDKSGLPSDRFSAERTGGSVSTLTIQRTQQEDSAVYLCASGDYAGQGTYEQYFGPGTRLTVT.